The 5 T cell receptor beta chains reported below all come from one sample, sequenced in a study of metastatic and nonmetastatic thyroid tumors. All patients were untreated before thyroid surgery. TCRdb reanalyzed the PCR reads via MiXCR. The table includes about 28,000 clones, 20% detected once. The sequencing input was blood. The receptors here all came from a female donor with papillary thyroid cancer or a benign thyroid nodule (not recorded which). Some clones in this sample may be carry-over from other donors' samples.

This clone was counted many times. The gene calls are TRBV12-3 or TRBV12-4 and TRBJ2-3, with 9 bases aligning to TRBD2. The CDR3 length is 16 residues. The trim removed 7 bases at V and 5 bases at J, leaving 13 bases unmatched. The CDR3 DNA sequence: TGTGCCAGCACCTTGGGGTTGGCTAGCGGGGTAGATACGCAGTATTTT. Protein product: CASTLGLASGVDTQYF.

Of note for this clone: A much larger clone lies a single base off, so this may be a read error. The chain is built from TRBV5-4 and TRBJ1-6; maybe TRBD1 (5 bases). This CDR3 spans 13 amino acids. Germline CDR1 is SGHNT and CDR2 is YYREEE (reference sequence). Here the CDR3 DNA reads TGTGCCATCAGCTTGGGGGATAATTCACCCCTCCACTTT. Protein product: CAISLGDNSPLHF.

In its sample, this clone was seen many times. The chain carries TRBV29-1 and TRBJ2-1; 7 positions match TRBD2. V shed 3 bases, J shed 6 bases, and the junction held 11 bases outside the gene matches. From germline, CDR1 is SQVTM and CDR2 ANQGSEA. The CDR3 runs 15 residues. The chain's CDR3 is CSVDDRGLVGNEQFF. The CDR3 DNA sequence: TGCAGCGTTGATGACCGTGGACTAGTAGGCAATGAGCAGTTCTTC.

The sample holds a few counts of this clone. At one end, the junction sequence differs from germline, possibly due to a read error. Additional DNA sequences in this sample encode the identical CDR3. The chain carries TRBV2 and TRBJ1-6; the match to TRBD1 covers 7 bases. Germline lookup yields CDR1 SNHLY and CDR2 FYNNEI. The length of the CDR3 is 12 residues. In DNA form, the CDR3 reads TGTGCCAGCAGTCTACTTCCGGGACAGACGTCATTT. This translates into CASSLLPGQTSF.

In its sample, this clone was seen many times. This chain connects TRBV4-2 to TRBJ2-3, with TRBD2 identical over 11 bases. Germline V gene lookup returns CDR1 LGHNA and CDR2 YNFKEQ. Trimming cost V 4 bases and J 5 bases; bases outside gene matches: 14. The CDR3 runs to 18 residues. The CDR3 coding sequence is TGTGCCAGCAGCCTAGAAGGCACTAGCGGGAGTATGTTAGATACGCAGTATTTT. Amino acids: CASSLEGTSGSMLDTQYF.